This T cell receptor beta chain was identified during a study of blood T cell repertoires in COVID-19. Study-wide context: Researchers got acute and convalescent COVID-19 samples from the United States, Italy and Spain. From T cells, B-cell-depleted T cells, or PBMCs came the material, which was cDNA or gDNA.

Germline V gene data show CDR1 as SNHLY and CDR2 as FYNNEI. The CDR3 has 17 residues. Losses at the gene ends were 5 bases for V and 8 bases for J; bases not matched to a gene: 9. Original analysis: Amplification of reference gene primers provided the estimated nucleated cell counts. Profiling relied on immunoSEQ multiplex PCR, and the TCRdb table lists in-frame clones only, not all of them. V and J calls and clone size are given by that table; D and trimming were obtained from the DNA. The sample has over 200,000 clones; around 82% are singletons. The chain is built from TRBV2 and TRBJ2-2; 15 nucleotides align to TRBD2. The sample consisted of peripheral blood. This TCR derives from a woman aged 45-65 years with acute or convalescent COVID-19. The CDR3 DNA is TGTGCCAGCAGTAGACAGGGACTAGCGGGAGGTAGTGGGGAGCTGTTTTTT. Translated: CASSRQGLAGGSGELFF.